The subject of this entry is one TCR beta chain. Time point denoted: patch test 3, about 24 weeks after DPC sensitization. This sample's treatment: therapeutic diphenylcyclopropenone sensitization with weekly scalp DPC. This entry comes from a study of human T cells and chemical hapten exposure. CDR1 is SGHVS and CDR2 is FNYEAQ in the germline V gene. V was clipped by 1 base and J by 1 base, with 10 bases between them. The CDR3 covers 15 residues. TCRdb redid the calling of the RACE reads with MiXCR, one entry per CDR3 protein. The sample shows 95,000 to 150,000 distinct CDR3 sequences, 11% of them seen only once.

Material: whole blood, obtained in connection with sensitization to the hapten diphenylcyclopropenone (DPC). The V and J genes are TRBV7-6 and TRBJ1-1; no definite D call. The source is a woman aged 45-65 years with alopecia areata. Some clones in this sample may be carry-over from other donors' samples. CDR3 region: CASSLVAGSNTEAFF. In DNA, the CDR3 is TGTGCCAGCAGCTTAGTTGCAGGCTCGAACACTGAAGCTTTCTTT. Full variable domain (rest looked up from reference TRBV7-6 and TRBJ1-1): GAGVSQSPRYKVTKRGQDVALRCDPISGHVSLYWYRQALGQGPEFLTYFNYEAQQDKSGLPNDRFSAERPEGSISTLTIQRTEQRDSAMYRCASSLVAGSNTEAFFGQGTRLTVV.